Below are 18 T cell receptor beta chains sequenced from a single sample in a study of cytomegalovirus exposure and HLA in healthy donors. PCR involved 60 Vbeta and 13 Jbeta primers. The table came from immunoSEQ multiplex PCR; TCRdb's copy has only in-frame clones and leaves some out. In the table there are 90,000 to 95,000 clones, 81% of which are singletons. Sequences were obtained from PBMCs. These receptors originate from a girl under 10 years old in good health and CMV-seropositive.

In its sample, this clone was seen a few times. The chain combines TRBV6-5 with TRBJ1-1; D gene ambiguous. Germline V lookup: CDR1 MNHEY, CDR2 SVGAGI. The CDR3 consists of 13 residues. Trimming shortened V by 7 bases and J by 4 bases, and 13 bases separated the two germline ends. In DNA form, the CDR3 reads TGTGCCAGCACATTCCGCGAGGGCACTGAAGCTTTCTTT. This gives the protein CASTFREGTEAFF.

This chain joins TRBV6-5 and TRBJ2-7; D perhaps matches TRBD2 (6 bases). Deletions cut 4 bases from V and 3 bases from J, with 16 bases between. This CDR3 is 15 amino acids long. In germline, CDR1 is MNHEY, CDR2 SVGAGI. The CDR3 is CASSLSRRGSYEQYF. DNA for the CDR3: TGTGCCAGCAGTTTATCGAGGAGGGGAAGCTACGAGCAGTACTTC.

The chain links TRBV4-2 to TRBJ2-3; D may be TRBD2 (6 bases). The CDR3 runs to 14 residues. Trimming removed 3 bases from V and 4 bases from J, with 11 bases in between. The V gene's germline CDR1 is LGHNA and CDR2 YNFKEQ. This chain's CDR3 is CASSQKLAPDTQYF. The CDR3 DNA is TGTGCCAGCAGCCAGAAACTAGCCCCAGATACGCAGTATTTT.

The chain carries TRBV27 and TRBJ2-1, with a tentative D call TRBD2 (5 bases). The CDR3 totals 16 residues. Trimming took off 3 bases at V and 3 bases at J, with 15 bases between the two ends. Germline V CDR1 and CDR2: MNHEY, SMNVEV (reference sequence). The CDR3 protein is CASSFGLTVGYNEQFF. The DNA for the CDR3 is TGTGCCAGCAGTTTTGGACTGACTGTGGGCTACAATGAGCAGTTCTTC.

J is TRBJ1-3 and V is TRBV9, with D possibly matching TRBD1 (6 bases). CDR1 SGDLS and CDR2 YYNGEE come from the germline V gene. This CDR3 region has 15 residues. V lost 4 bases to trimming and J lost 2 bases, with 13 bases between them. CDR3 loop: CASSQIGGPGNTIYF. CDR3 nucleotide sequence: TGTGCCAGCAGCCAGATCGGGGGGCCTGGAAACACCATATATTTT.

The chain couples TRBV4-3 to TRBJ2-7; maybe TRBD2 (5 bases). CDR1 is LGHNA, CDR2 YSLEER, per germline. This CDR3 comprises 15 residues. V lost 0 bases to trimming and J lost 2 bases, with 11 bases between them. The CDR3 nucleotides read TGCGCCAGCAGCCAAGATCGGGGTCGTGCCTACGAGCAGTACTTC. This gives the protein CASSQDRGRAYEQYF.

V usage is TRBV11-2 and J usage is TRBJ2-7; 12 bases are a match to TRBD1. The CDR3 has 16 amino acids. Unmatched junction bases numbered 5, after V lost 1 base and J lost 4 bases. CDR1 and CDR2 from the germline V gene are SGHAT and FQNNGV. The CDR3 coding sequence is TGTGCCAGCAGCTTAGTTGGGGGACAGGGGGCTTACGAGCAGTACTTC. Its translation: CASSLVGGQGAYEQYF.

The chain uses TRBV2 and TRBJ2-7; D may be TRBD2 (5 bases). Deletions cut 5 bases from V and 4 bases from J, with 21 bases between. The CDR3 covers 16 residues. Germline V gene sequence: CDR1 SNHLY, CDR2 FYNNEI. The CDR3 nucleotides read TGTGCCAGCAGTATTGCTGCGGGCACTCCTCCGTACGAGCAGTACTTC. Amino acid sequence: CASSIAAGTPPYEQYF.

The chain carries TRBV28 and TRBJ1-1, with 8 bases fitting TRBD1. V shed 5 bases, J shed 1 base, and the junction held 6 bases outside the gene matches. Per germline, CDR1 MDHEN and CDR2 SYDVKM. This CDR3 is built from 15 residues. CDR3 region: CASSPPRGQNTEAFF. CDR3 DNA: TGTGCCAGCAGTCCCCCCAGGGGGCAGAACACTGAAGCTTTCTTT.

This rearrangement joins TRBV5-1 to TRBJ2-3; D may be TRBD1 (6 bases). V dropped 4 bases and J dropped 0 bases, with 12 bases sitting between them. The germline gives CDR1 SGHRS, CDR2 YFSETQ. This CDR3 is 15 amino acids long. As DNA, the CDR3 is TGCGCCAGCAGCCTAGAGACAGGAAGCACAGATACGCAGTATTTT. Amino acid sequence: CASSLETGSTDTQYF.

This clone occurred a few times. The chain recombines TRBV7-9 with TRBJ2-2, with a weak D call TRBD2 (6 bases). The ends were cut back, 8 bases at V and 3 bases at J, with 13 bases in the middle. Germline CDR1 is SEHNR and CDR2 is FQNEAQ (reference sequence). The CDR3 is made up of 14 amino acids. The CDR3 sequence is CASRLGDYTGELFF. The CDR3 DNA sequence: TGTGCCAGCCGACTAGGGGATTACACCGGGGAGCTGTTTTTT.

This chain connects TRBV10-3 to TRBJ1-1; the match to TRBD1 covers 7 bases. V lost 10 bases, J lost 1 base, and 9 bases stayed unmatched. CDR3 size: 14 residues. Germline CDR1 reads ENHRY; CDR2 reads SYGVKD. CDR3 coding DNA: TGTGCCACCTCACCCGGGACAGAGAACACTGAAGCTTTCTTT. It codes for CATSPGTENTEAFF.

This chain joins TRBV6-1 and TRBJ1-5; D is unresolved. Germline values: CDR1 MNHNS, CDR2 SASEGT. The V end was cut by 2 bases, the J end by 1 base, with 9 bases between. The CDR3 sequence is 15 residues long. The DNA of the CDR3 is TGTGCCAGCAGTGAAAGTGGGCCGAGCAATCAGCCCCAGCATTTT. Translated: CASSESGPSNQPQHF.

This clone was counted only a few times. The chain recombines TRBV5-1 with TRBJ2-7; 8 nucleotides agree with TRBD2. CDR1 SGHRS and CDR2 YFSETQ come from the germline V gene. This CDR3 contains 13 residues. Trimming at V came to 2 bases and at J to 6 bases, leaving 4 bases not matched to a gene. The CDR3 region is CASSFGLAIEQYF. In DNA, the CDR3 is TGCGCCAGCAGCTTTGGACTAGCTATCGAGCAGTACTTC.

The chain has TRBV9 and TRBJ1-2; no clear D. With 0 bases removed from V and 7 bases from J, the gap between germline ends came to 10 bases. The CDR3 is made up of 13 amino acids. Germline CDR1 is SGDLS and CDR2 is YYNGEE. The CDR3: CASSVVPGGGYTF. Written as DNA, the CDR3 is TGTGCCAGCAGCGTAGTCCCCGGAGGTGGCTACACCTTC.

The chain joins TRBV28 to TRBJ1-2, with 8 bases fitting TRBD1. Per germline, CDR1 MDHEN and CDR2 SYDVKM. This CDR3 comprises 14 residues. Trimming at V came to 4 bases and at J to 5 bases, leaving 6 bases not matched to a gene. CDR3 protein: CASSSNDRGYGYTF. CDR3 nucleotide sequence: TGTGCCAGCAGTTCAAACGACAGGGGATATGGCTACACCTTC.

The V call is TRBV19, the J call TRBJ1-1, with a weak D call TRBD1 (5 bases). V lost 5 bases and J 3 bases, leaving 19 bases between the germline ends. The CDR3 length is 16 residues. The germline V gene encodes CDR1 LNHDA and CDR2 SQIVND (reference sequence). This CDR3 reads CASSLRTRRVDTEAFF. The CDR3, as DNA: TGTGCCAGTAGTCTTAGGACAAGGAGGGTGGACACTGAAGCTTTCTTT.

This rearrangement joins TRBV29-1 to TRBJ2-7; D is undetermined. V was pared by 0 bases and J by 8 bases, with 14 bases between. The germline gives CDR1 SQVTM, CDR2 ANQGSEA. The CDR3 covers 13 residues. The CDR3 DNA sequence: TGCAGCGTTGAAGATCAACAGCCTATTCAGCAGTACTTC. It is translated as CSVEDQQPIQQYF.